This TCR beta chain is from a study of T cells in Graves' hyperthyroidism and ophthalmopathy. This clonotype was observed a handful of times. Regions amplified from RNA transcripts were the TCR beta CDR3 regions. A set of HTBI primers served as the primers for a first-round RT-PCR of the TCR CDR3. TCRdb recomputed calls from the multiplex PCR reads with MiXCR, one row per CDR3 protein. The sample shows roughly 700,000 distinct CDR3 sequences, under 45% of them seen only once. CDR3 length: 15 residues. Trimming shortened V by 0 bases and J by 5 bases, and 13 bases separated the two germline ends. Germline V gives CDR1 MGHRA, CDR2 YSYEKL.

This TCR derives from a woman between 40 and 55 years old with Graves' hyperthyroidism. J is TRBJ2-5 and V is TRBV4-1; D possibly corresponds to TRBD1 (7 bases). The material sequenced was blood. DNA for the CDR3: TGCGCCAGCAGCCAAGAGGCCAGGGGGAGGGAGACCCAGTACTTC. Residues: CASSQEARGRETQYF.